This TCR beta chain was recorded in a study of cytomegalovirus exposure and HLA in healthy donors. About the research overall: Among roughly 180 million T cells, an earlier analysis found about 110 million unique TCR beta sequences. Study-level points and caveats: Among the CMV-associated chains, a few were confirmed in vitro as specific for CMV antigens. Across HLA loci, a later analysis found differing TCR association rates, with DRB1 most and HLA-C fewest. Listed as cytomegalovirus-associated were over 150 TCR beta chains.

The PCR ran on 60 Vbeta and 13 Jbeta primers. Method: immunoSEQ multiplex PCR; TCRdb's copy keeps in-frame clones and lacks some. The sample contains about 93,000 clones, around 78% of which appear only once. This clone was detected only once. Its matching antigen is unknown. The sequence came from a man aged 30 to 45 in good health and CMV-seronegative. Sequencing input: PBMCs.

DNA for the CDR3: TGTGCCAGCAGCCAAAGACAGGGGGCGACTGACAATGAGCAGTTCTTC. Protein sequence: CASSQRQGATDNEQFF. J is TRBJ2-1 and V is TRBV7-6; 10 bases match TRBD1. The CDR3 consists of 16 residues. After removal of 5 bases from V and 5 bases from J, the junction contained 9 bases not matched to a gene. Germline CDR1 and CDR2: SGHVS and FNYEAQ.